The rows below give T cell receptor beta chains drawn from one sample of a study of identical twins. TCRdb re-derived calls from the 5' RACE reads in MiXCR, one entry per CDR3 protein. The repertoire holds approximately 630,000 distinct CDR3 sequences, with about 7.1% as singletons. This sample was shared with a second study, whose subject was yellow fever vaccine responses in identical twins.

Sequencing was carried out using PBMCs. The receptor source for this set is a woman under 30 in good health. Each CDR3 is given with its conserved first and last residue. A D gene is named only where the DNA matches it firmly. Rows may omit the clone size; those that give it use once, few, many or a size class.

j_call d_call clone_size cdr3_length v_call cdr3_aa cdr3_nt
TRBJ2-7 - many 13 TRBV3-1 CASSQAPRGEQYF TGTGCCAGCAGCCAAGCCCCTAGAGGCGAGCAGTACTTC
TRBJ1-1 - - 13 TRBV6-2/TRBV6-3 CASRDMSYTEAFF TGTGCCAGCCGGGACATGTCTTACACTGAAGCTTTCTTT
TRBJ1-1 - many 12 TRBV11-2 CASSPQNTEAFF TGTGCCAGCAGCCCACAGAACACTGAAGCTTTCTTT
TRBJ2-2 - few 15 TRBV5-6 CASSLSQGGTGELFF TGTGCCAGCAGCTTGTCTCAGGGTGGGACCGGGGAGCTGTTTTTT
TRBJ1-2 - many 16 TRBV12-3/TRBV12-4 CASAMGGYSTNYGYTF TGTGCCAGCGCCATGGGAGGGTACTCAACTAACTATGGCTACACCTTC
TRBJ2-1 TRBD1 few 16 TRBV5-1 CASSGRDRGSYNEQFF TGCGCCAGCAGCGGACGGGACAGGGGCTCCTACAATGAGCAGTTCTTC
TRBJ2-5 - - 15 TRBV14 CASSQVTYYQETQYF TGTGCCAGCAGCCAAGTGACATACTACCAAGAGACCCAGTACTTC
TRBJ1-2 - few 13 TRBV5-1 CASSPSDNYGYTF TGCGCCAGCAGCCCGTCAGATAACTATGGCTACACCTTC
TRBJ1-5 - few 14 TRBV7-9 CASSLAASNQPQHF TGTGCCAGCAGCTTAGCAGCTAGCAATCAGCCCCAGCATTTT
TRBJ1-6 - many 15 TRBV10-3 CAISEGGGPNSPLHF TGTGCCATCAGTGAGGGCGGGGGACCAAATTCACCCCTCCACTTT
TRBJ1-4 - - 14 TRBV6-1 CASRDQGRGEKLFF TGTGCCAGCAGAGATCAGGGGAGGGGAGAAAAACTGTTTTTT
TRBJ2-3 - - 11 TRBV20-1 CSAVLSYTQYF TGCAGTGCTGTATTGTCCTATACGCAGTATTTT
TRBJ2-2 - - 19 TRBV12-3/TRBV12-4 CASTFGVGSGRRRTGELFF TGTGCCAGCACTTTTGGGGTTGGTTCTGGGCGGCGGCGCACCGGGGAGCTGTTTTTT
TRBJ2-7 TRBD1 many 15 TRBV4-1 CASSQPGQGAYEQYF TGCGCCAGCAGCCAGCCGGGACAGGGGGCCTACGAGCAGTACTTC
TRBJ2-3 TRBD2 many 16 TRBV10-3 CAISESIGLAGAPQYF TGTGCCATCAGTGAGTCGATTGGGCTAGCGGGAGCTCCGCAGTATTTT
TRBJ2-3 - - 11 TRBV3-1 CASSLEYTQYF TGTGCCAGCAGCTTGGAGTATACGCAGTATTTT
TRBJ1-1 - many 15 TRBV5-1 CASSLVGRGNTEAFF TGCGCCAGCAGCTTGGTAGGCAGGGGCAACACTGAAGCTTTCTTT
TRBJ1-6 - few 16 TRBV3-1 CASSQGESSYNSPLHF TGTGCCAGCAGCCAAGGGGAGAGCTCCTATAATTCACCCCTCCACTTT
TRBJ2-1 - - 11 TRBV28 CASLVGNEQFF TGTGCCAGCTTAGTAGGCAATGAGCAGTTCTTC
TRBJ2-2 - - 15 TRBV5-6 CASSLPKVNTGELFF TGTGCCAGCAGCCTTCCAAAGGTTAACACCGGGGAGCTGTTTTTT
TRBJ2-7 - few 15 TRBV5-1 CASSLPSGVAYEQYF TGCGCCAGCAGCTTGCCGTCGGGCGTAGCCTACGAGCAGTACTTC
TRBJ1-1 - few 12 TRBV12-3/TRBV12-4 CASRRLSTEAFF TGTGCCAGCAGGCGCTTGAGCACTGAAGCTTTCTTT
TRBJ2-7 TRBD1 many 15 TRBV24-1 CATSDGTGIFDEQYF TGTGCCACCAGTGACGGGACAGGGATTTTCGACGAGCAGTACTTC
TRBJ2-7 - many 13 TRBV2 CASTPGTSYEQYF TGTGCCAGCACCCCGGGTACCTCCTACGAGCAGTACTTC
TRBJ2-1 TRBD2 many 15 TRBV12-3/TRBV12-4 CASSPRRGGRDEQFF TGTGCCAGCAGTCCCAGGCGGGGGGGTAGGGATGAGCAGTTCTTC
TRBJ2-7 - few 14 TRBV12-3/TRBV12-4 CASSLRGTSYEQYF TGTGCCAGCAGTTTACGGGGGACTTCCTACGAGCAGTACTTC
TRBJ2-1 TRBD2 few 15 TRBV5-1 CASSPLAGSNNEQFF TGCGCCAGCAGCCCCCTAGCGGGGTCCAACAATGAGCAGTTCTTC
TRBJ1-5 - few 14 TRBV7-8 CASSPEGYNQPQHF TGTGCCAGCAGCCCGGAGGGATACAATCAGCCCCAGCATTTT
TRBJ1-1 - - 15 TRBV6-1 CASRRRGAGNTEAFF TGTGCCAGCAGACGCCGGGGGGCTGGGAACACTGAAGCTTTCTTT
TRBJ2-5 - many 14 TRBV28 CASSPGGYQETQYF TGTGCCAGCAGTCCTGGGGGGTACCAAGAGACCCAGTACTTC
TRBJ1-1 TRBD1 many 18 TRBV11-1 CASSPTWRDRGTNTEAFF TGTGCCAGCAGCCCAACTTGGAGGGACAGGGGGACGAACACTGAAGCTTTCTTT
TRBJ2-3 TRBD2 few 15 TRBV5-1 CASTYTSGARDTQYF TGCGCCAGCACCTACACTAGCGGGGCCCGAGATACGCAGTATTTT
TRBJ1-3 - - 16 TRBV5-1 CASSLRPDYNGNTIYF TGCGCCAGCAGCTTGAGGCCGGACTATAACGGAAACACCATATATTTT
TRBJ1-3 - many 13 TRBV2 CASSVRSGNTIYF TGTGCCAGCAGTGTCAGGTCTGGAAACACCATATATTTT
TRBJ2-3 TRBD2 - 15 TRBV7-2 CASSPNGAGLDTQYF TGTGCCAGCAGCCCGAACGGAGCGGGGCTAGATACGCAGTATTTT
TRBJ1-1 - few 11 TRBV2 CATNGRAEAFF TGTGCCACCAATGGGAGGGCTGAAGCTTTCTTT
TRBJ1-1 - many 12 TRBV2 CASSDSNTEAFF TGTGCCAGCAGTGACTCGAACACTGAAGCTTTCTTT
TRBJ1-6 - - 15 TRBV12-3/TRBV12-4 CASSFAAGLNSPLHF TGTGCCAGCAGTTTCGCGGCAGGACTTAATTCACCCCTCCACTTT
TRBJ1-5 TRBD1 many 14 TRBV6-4 CASSETGGRQPQHF TGTGCCAGCAGTGAGACAGGGGGCCGACAGCCCCAGCATTTT